This TCR beta chain came from a study of tumor-infiltrating lymphocytes in localized non-small cell lung cancer. Study details: Patients included smokers and never-smokers with various histologies, some sampled after neoadjuvant chemotherapy.

Study-wide results and caveats: Higher tumor T cell infiltration than in uninvolved lung was supported by TCRbeta sequencing.

On this clone itself: Its target is not known.

Clones were sequenced by immunoSEQ multiplex PCR, and TCRdb holds only the in-frame ones, with some missing. The sample lists thousands of clones, around 75% occurring once. Sequenced: uninvolved lung tissue not adjacent to the tumor. The origin of this receptor is a human donor with non-small cell lung cancer.

The CDR3 loop reads CASSDTSGSPDTQYF. CDR3 nucleotides: TGTGCCAGCAGTGACACTAGCGGGAGCCCAGATACGCAGTATTTT. The rearrangement links TRBV6-1 to TRBJ2-3; 11 bases agree with TRBD2. Germline V lookup: CDR1 MNHNS, CDR2 SASEGT. The ends lost 3 bases at V and 4 bases at J; junction bases unmatched: 3. The CDR3 runs to 15 residues.